Each of the 24 T cell receptor beta chains below was sequenced from the same sample in a study of blood T cell repertoires in COVID-19 (dated by TCRdb to the early 2020s). The library was built by means of the immunoSEQ multiplex PCR assay. The table was pulled from immuneACCESS by TCRdb, which kept in-frame rearrangements only. Such tables lose some clones; where checked, under half of the loss comes from unresolved V genes, and the rest has no known cause. Present in this sample are over 45,000 clones, about 88% of which were seen just once. Jointly, the top ten make up 4% to 6% of the sample. The sequencing sample was made of peripheral blood. The receptors originated from a man older than 75 in a cohort sampled during active COVID-19.

The rearrangement uses TRBV7-3 and TRBJ2-1, with TRBD2 matching 11 bases. Germline trimming cut 1 base from V and 6 bases from J; bases unmatched to any gene: 5. The CDR3 spans 16 residues. CDR1 and CDR2 from the germline V gene are SGHTA and FQGTGA. The CDR3 sequence: CASSLIASGGRNEQFF. DNA of the CDR3: TGTGCCAGCAGCTTAATCGCTAGCGGGGGGCGCAATGAGCAGTTCTTC.

The chain is built from TRBV6-2 or TRBV6-3 and TRBJ1-1, with TRBD1 matching over 7 bases. The CDR3 covers 12 residues. Trimming took 5 bases from V and 7 from J; bases not matched to a gene: 4. CDR1 is MNHEY, CDR2 SVGEGT, per germline. The CDR3 DNA follows: TGTGCCAGCAGTGAGGACAGGTTTGAAGCTTTCTTT. This encodes CASSEDRFEAFF.

The V gene is TRBV5-1, the J gene TRBJ2-3; D gene ambiguous. The CDR3 spans 14 residues. Per the germline V gene, CDR1 is SGHRS and CDR2 is YFSETQ. The V gene lost 4 bases and the J gene lost 0 bases, with 9 bases spanning the gap. CDR3 nucleotides: TGCGCCAGCAGCACATCCGGGAGCACAGATACGCAGTATTTT. Translating gives CASSTSGSTDTQYF.

The chain combines TRBV19 with TRBJ1-2, with D possibly being TRBD1 (5 bases). V was trimmed by 0 bases and J by 4 bases, leaving 9 bases between them. CDR3 length: 14 amino acids. CDR1 and CDR2 (germline): LNHDA, SQIVND (reference sequence). The CDR3 sequence: CASSIEAGIYGYTF. The CDR3 DNA reads TGTGCCAGTAGTATAGAGGCAGGGATCTATGGCTACACCTTC.

The J gene is TRBJ1-1, the V gene TRBV5-4; 7 bases match TRBD1. Germline V gene lookup returns CDR1 SGHNT and CDR2 YYREEE (reference sequence). V dropped 4 bases and J dropped 4; count of bases not matched to a gene: 7. This CDR3 has 14 amino acids. CDR3 DNA: TGTGCCAGCAGCAGAGACAGGGTTCCCACTGAAGCTTTCTTT. This translates into CASSRDRVPTEAFF.

The V gene is TRBV6-1, the J gene TRBJ2-3, with D hard to call. Between the trimmed V and J ends, which lost 2 bases and 3 bases, there was a span of 6 bases. This CDR3 has 13 amino acids. Per the germline V gene, CDR1 is MNHNS and CDR2 is SASEGT. The CDR3 region is CASSEIRTDTQYF. The CDR3 DNA is TGTGCCAGCAGTGAAATCCGGACAGATACGCAGTATTTT.

The gene calls are TRBV5-6 and TRBJ1-1; 7 nucleotides match TRBD1. The CDR3 has 15 amino acids. From germline, CDR1 is SGHDT and CDR2 YYEEEE. V dropped 4 bases and J dropped 0; count of bases not matched to a gene: 6. The CDR3 DNA is TGTGCCAGCAGCCCCGGACAGGACTTGAACACTGAAGCTTTCTTT. Amino acids: CASSPGQDLNTEAFF. The full variable domain, rest sourced from reference TRBV5-6 and TRBJ1-1, is DAGVTQSPTHLIKTRGQQVTLRCSPKSGHDTVSWYQQALGQGPQFIFQYYEEEERQRGNFPDRFSGHQFPNYSSELNVNALLLGDSALYLCASSPGQDLNTEAFFGQGTRLTVV.

The CDR3 spells CASSDPGGSGGETQYF. The CDR3, as DNA: TGCGCCAGCAGCGACCCTGGGGGTAGCGGGGGAGAGACCCAGTACTTC. V gene TRBV10-1 combines with J gene TRBJ2-5; TRBD2 matches at 9 bases. With V trimmed by 6 bases and J by 4 bases, 12 bases remained unmatched. The CDR3 runs 16 residues. Germline-derived CDR1 and CDR2 are WNHNN and SYGVQD (reference sequence).

This clone was seen only once. The genes are TRBV14 and TRBJ2-1, with 13 positions matching TRBD2. The V and J ends lost 0 bases and 2 bases, in that order; junction bases with no gene match: 1. Germline V lookup: CDR1 SGHDN, CDR2 FVKESK. The length of the CDR3 is 17 residues. The CDR3 DNA reads TGTGCCAGCAGCCAAGATGGACTAGCGGGAGCCTACAATGAGCAGTTCTTC. It specifies CASSQDGLAGAYNEQFF.

The J gene is TRBJ1-2, the V gene TRBV7-2, with 10 bases identical to TRBD1. With 3 bases clipped from V and 6 bases from J, the junction kept 7 bases outside the gene matches. Germline V gene lookup returns CDR1 SGHTA and CDR2 FQGNSA. The CDR3 extends over 15 amino acids. CDR3 in amino acids: CASSLGPGQGNGYTF. DNA for the CDR3: TGTGCCAGCAGCTTGGGACCGGGACAGGGGAATGGCTACACCTTC.

V gene TRBV23-1 combines with J gene TRBJ2-1, with D unclear. TRBV23-1 is classed as an ORF, of uncertain function. V dropped 5 bases and J dropped 3 bases, with 11 bases sitting between them. This CDR3 contains 14 residues. The CDR3: CASSKRCIYNEQFF. CDR3 DNA: TGCGCCAGCAGTAAGAGGTGCATCTACAATGAGCAGTTCTTC.

V and J are TRBV5-1 and TRBJ2-3, with 12 bases fitting TRBD2. Looked up from germline, CDR1 is SGHRS and CDR2 is YFSETQ. This CDR3 has 14 amino acids. Trimming took 6 bases from V and 5 from J; bases not matched to a gene: 4. CDR3 bases: TGCGCCAGCAAACTAGCGGGGGGAGGAGATACGCAGTATTTT. Residues: CASKLAGGGDTQYF.

This clone was seen once. The chain is built from TRBV12-2 and TRBJ2-3; TRBD2 reflects the table's D call only, with no check against the DNA. TRBV12-2 is a known pseudogene. The CDR3 spans 11 residues. The CDR3 coding sequence is TGTGCAAGTCGTCTTTCAGATACGCAGTATTTT. Amino acid sequence: CASRLSDTQYF.

V gene TRBV7-8 combines with J gene TRBJ1-6; D ambiguous. The V gene lost 1 base and the J gene lost 9 bases, with 16 bases spanning the gap. The CDR3 is 16 residues long. Looked up from germline, CDR1 is SGHVS and CDR2 is FQNEAQ. CDR3 sequence reads: CASSLDPRVVGSPLHF. CDR3 nucleotides: TGTGCCAGCAGCTTAGATCCGAGGGTGGTGGGTTCACCCCTCCACTTT. The whole variable domain, remainder taken from reference TRBV7-8 and TRBJ1-6, is GAGVSQSPRYKVAKRGQDVALRCDPISGHVSLFWYQQALGQGPEFLTYFQNEAQLDKSGLPSDRFFAERPEGSVSTLKIQRTQQEDSAVYLCASSLDPRVVGSPLHFGNGTRLTVT.

The V call is TRBV19, the J call TRBJ1-1; TRBD1 matches 9 bases. Germline assignment: CDR1 LNHDA and CDR2 SQIVND (reference sequence). The CDR3 spans 15 residues. V was pared by 6 bases and J by 2 bases, with 7 bases of the junction left unmatched. CDR3 loop: CASRIQGAKNTEAFF. DNA for the CDR3: TGTGCCAGTAGAATACAGGGGGCGAAAAACACTGAAGCTTTCTTT.

The rearrangement joins TRBV4-1 to TRBJ2-7; 14 nucleotides agree with TRBD2. After removal of 2 bases from V and 2 bases from J, the junction contained 2 bases not matched to a gene. CDR3 length: 16 residues. Germline lookup yields CDR1 MGHRA and CDR2 YSYEKL. The DNA of the CDR3 is TGCGCCAGCAGCCAATCGACTAGCGGGGGGGCCTACGAGCAGTACTTC. Translated: CASSQSTSGGAYEQYF.

V usage is TRBV11-2 and J usage is TRBJ1-6, with 9 bases identical to TRBD1. Germline CDR1 and CDR2: SGHAT and FQNNGV. This CDR3 has 16 amino acids. Trimming removed 2 bases from V and 10 bases from J; junction bases left unmatched: 9. The CDR3 coding sequence is TGTGCCAGCAGCTTACTAACAGGGGGCGAGGGGTCACCCCTCCACTTT. Translated: CASSLLTGGEGSPLHF. Full variable domain (rest looked up from reference TRBV11-2 and TRBJ1-6): EAGVAQSPRYKIIEKRQSVAFWCNPISGHATLYWYQQILGQGPKLLIQFQNNGVVDDSQLPKDRFSAERLKGVDSTLKIQPAKLEDSAVYLCASSLLTGGEGSPLHFGNGTRLTVT.

The chain links TRBV28 to TRBJ1-6; tentatively, D is TRBD1 (5 bases). V was cut by 8 bases and J by 7 bases, with 18 bases left in between. Germline values: CDR1 MDHEN, CDR2 SYDVKM. This CDR3 spans 15 amino acids. The CDR3 DNA is TGTGCCAGCGCTCTGCCGGGACTTAGGAATTCACCCCTCCACTTT. This translates into CASALPGLRNSPLHF.

The chain uses TRBV4-1 and TRBJ1-1; 8 nucleotides line up with TRBD1. CDR1 and CDR2 from the germline V gene are MGHRA and YSYEKL. The CDR3 has 14 residues. Unmatched junction bases numbered 3, after V lost 6 bases and J lost 0 bases. The DNA for the CDR3 is TGCGCCAGCAGTGGGACAGGACTGAACACTGAAGCTTTCTTT. Translated, it gives CASSGTGLNTEAFF.

This chain uses TRBV5-1 with TRBJ2-3, with 8 bases that match TRBD2. Germline loops: CDR1 SGHRS, CDR2 YFSETQ. The CDR3 extends over 16 amino acids. V dropped 0 bases and J dropped 1; count of bases not matched to a gene: 4. CDR3 loop: CASSLGAAGGTDTQYF. DNA for the CDR3: TGCGCCAGCAGCTTGGGTGCAGCGGGAGGCACAGATACGCAGTATTTT.

The sample holds one count of this clone. Other nucleotide sequences in the sample specify the same CDR3. V is TRBV11-2 and J is TRBJ1-5; the D is unclear. The V end was cut by 0 bases, the J end by 6 bases, with 6 bases between. Germline V CDR1 and CDR2: SGHAT, FQNNGV. CDR3 length: 13 amino acids. This CDR3 reads CASSLEGGQPQHF. Written as DNA, the CDR3 is TGTGCCAGCAGCTTAGAGGGAGGTCAGCCCCAGCATTTT.

V is TRBV12-5 and J is TRBJ1-3, with 9 positions matching TRBD1. Germline CDR1 and CDR2: LGHNT and FRNRAP. Trimming at V came to 0 bases and at J to 0 bases, leaving 6 bases not matched to a gene. This CDR3 has 18 residues. CDR3 sequence (DNA): TGTGCTAGTGGTTTGGTAGGGACAGGGAAAGGCTCTGGAAACACCATATATTTT. It codes for CASGLVGTGKGSGNTIYF.

The chain has TRBV19 and TRBJ2-7; 7 positions match TRBD1. V dropped 4 bases and J dropped 2; count of bases not matched to a gene: 5. CDR1 LNHDA and CDR2 SQIVND come from the germline V gene (reference sequence). CDR3 size: 14 residues. CDR3 loop: CASSTRDRTYEQYF. DNA of the CDR3: TGTGCCAGTAGTACACGGGACAGAACCTACGAGCAGTACTTC.

A single count supports this clone. The genes are TRBV12-5 and TRBJ2-7, with 7 bases that match TRBD1. Germline trimming cut 4 bases from V and 2 bases from J; bases unmatched to any gene: 5. This CDR3 is built from 14 residues. Germline values: CDR1 LGHNT, CDR2 FRNRAP. Written as DNA, the CDR3 is TGTGCTAGTGGTTCGCCACAGGGGACCTACGAGCAGTACTTC. It translates to CASGSPQGTYEQYF.